Sequencing of this T cell receptor (beta chain) was carried out in a study of T cell responses to AZD1222 COVID-19 vaccine. Sequencing used immunoSEQ multiplex PCR; TCRdb keeps in-frame clones, though not all of them. This table has 150,000 to 180,000 clones, about nine tenths appearing once. This clone came up once. The antigen remains unidentified. With a much larger clone just one base away, this may be a read error. V dropped 3 bases and J dropped 0; count of bases not matched to a gene: 2. The CDR3 loop spans 15 amino acids. The germline gives CDR1 SGDLS, CDR2 YYNGEE. Broader study findings: The sample set comprised mostly white British donors with more females, and clonal diversity was possibly underestimated. Reports say nearly half of spike-specific TCRs go after unmutated variant regions.

The input for sequencing was peripheral blood, taken 28 days after the second AZD1222 dose. The V call is TRBV9, the J call TRBJ2-7; 11 bases match TRBD2. The clonotype originates from an adult who received the AZD1222 COVID-19 vaccine. The CDR3 here is CASSGGTSGSYEQYF. In DNA form, the CDR3 reads TGTGCCAGCAGCGGGGGGACTAGCGGCTCCTACGAGCAGTACTTC.